Ten or more counts support the clone carrying this T cell receptor beta chain. This entry belongs to a study of human T cells and chemical hapten exposure. Regarding time point: patch test 2, 6 weeks after DPC sensitization. Documented treatment: therapeutic diphenylcyclopropenone sensitization with weekly scalp DPC. The CDR3 length is 16 residues. Per germline, CDR1 MNHEY and CDR2 SVGAGI. Trimming pared 1 base from V and 4 bases from J, leaving 14 bases between. In TCRdb, the RACE reads were re-called with MiXCR into one record per CDR3 protein. This sample has more than 90,000 distinct CDR3 sequences, with over 10% found just once.

The specimen was whole blood, collected in connection with sensitization to the hapten diphenylcyclopropenone (DPC). This receptor was identified in a woman in her thirties or forties with alopecia areata. Some clones in this sample may be carry-over from other donors' samples. This sequence joins TRBV6-5 and TRBJ2-1; maybe TRBD2 (5 bases). The CDR3 DNA follows: TGTGCCAGCAGTTACTTTGTCGGGGAGCCTTACAATGAGCAGTTCTTC. It yields the protein CASSYFVGEPYNEQFF.